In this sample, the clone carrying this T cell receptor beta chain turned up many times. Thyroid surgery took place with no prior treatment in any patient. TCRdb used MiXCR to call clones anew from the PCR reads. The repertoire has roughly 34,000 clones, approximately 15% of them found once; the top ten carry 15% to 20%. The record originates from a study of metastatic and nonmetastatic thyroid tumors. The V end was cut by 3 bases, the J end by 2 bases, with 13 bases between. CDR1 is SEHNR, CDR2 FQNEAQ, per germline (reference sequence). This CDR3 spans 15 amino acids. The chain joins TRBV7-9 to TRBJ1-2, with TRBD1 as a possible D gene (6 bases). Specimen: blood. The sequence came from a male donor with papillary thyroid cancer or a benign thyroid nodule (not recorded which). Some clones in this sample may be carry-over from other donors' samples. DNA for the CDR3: TGTGCCAGCAGCTTTTCGGGGCAGGGGAACTATGGCTACACCTTC. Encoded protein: CASSFSGQGNYGYTF.